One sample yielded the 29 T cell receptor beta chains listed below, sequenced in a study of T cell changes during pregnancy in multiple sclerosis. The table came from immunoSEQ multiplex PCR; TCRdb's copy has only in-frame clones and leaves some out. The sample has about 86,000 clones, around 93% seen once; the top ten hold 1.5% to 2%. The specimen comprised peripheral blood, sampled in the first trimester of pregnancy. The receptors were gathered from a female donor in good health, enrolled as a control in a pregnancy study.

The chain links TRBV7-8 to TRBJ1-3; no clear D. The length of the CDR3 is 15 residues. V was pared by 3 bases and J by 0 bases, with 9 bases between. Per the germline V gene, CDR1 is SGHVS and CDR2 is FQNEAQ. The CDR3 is CASSLAADSGNTIYF. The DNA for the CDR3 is TGTGCCAGCAGCTTGGCTGCCGACTCTGGAAACACCATATATTTT.

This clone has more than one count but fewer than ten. CDR3 protein: CASSDKQLNLNEQFF. DNA for the CDR3: TGTGCCAGCAGTGACAAGCAACTCAACCTCAATGAGCAGTTCTTC. V and J are TRBV2 and TRBJ2-1; D uncertain. This CDR3 has 15 amino acids. V dropped 3 bases and J dropped 6 bases, with 15 bases sitting between them. The germline V gene has CDR1 SNHLY and CDR2 FYNNEI.

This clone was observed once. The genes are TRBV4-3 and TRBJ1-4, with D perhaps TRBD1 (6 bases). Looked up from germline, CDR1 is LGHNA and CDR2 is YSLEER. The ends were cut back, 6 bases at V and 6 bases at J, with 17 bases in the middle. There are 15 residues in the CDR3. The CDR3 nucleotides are TGCGCCAGCAGGGCCTATGGGGGCGCGGATGAAAAACTGTTTTTT. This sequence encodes CASRAYGGADEKLFF.

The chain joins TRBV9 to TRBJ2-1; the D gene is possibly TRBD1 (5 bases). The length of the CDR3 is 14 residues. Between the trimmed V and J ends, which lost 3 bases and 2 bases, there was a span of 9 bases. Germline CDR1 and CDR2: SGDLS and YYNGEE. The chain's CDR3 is CASSEGLTYNEQFF. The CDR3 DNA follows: TGTGCCAGCAGCGAGGGGTTAACCTACAATGAGCAGTTCTTC.

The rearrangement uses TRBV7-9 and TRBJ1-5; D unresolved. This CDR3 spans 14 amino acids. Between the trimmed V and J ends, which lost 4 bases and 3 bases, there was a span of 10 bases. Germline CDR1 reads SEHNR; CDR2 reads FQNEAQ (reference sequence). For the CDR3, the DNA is TGTGCCAGCAGCTCCGACAAAGACAATCAGCCCCAGCATTTT. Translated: CASSSDKDNQPQHF.

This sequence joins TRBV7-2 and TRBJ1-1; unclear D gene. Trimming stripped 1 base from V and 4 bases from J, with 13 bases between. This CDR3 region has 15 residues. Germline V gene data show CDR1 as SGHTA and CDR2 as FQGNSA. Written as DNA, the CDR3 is TGTGCCAGCAGCTTAGTCGAGGGTTGGGTCACTGAAGCTTTCTTT. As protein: CASSLVEGWVTEAFF.

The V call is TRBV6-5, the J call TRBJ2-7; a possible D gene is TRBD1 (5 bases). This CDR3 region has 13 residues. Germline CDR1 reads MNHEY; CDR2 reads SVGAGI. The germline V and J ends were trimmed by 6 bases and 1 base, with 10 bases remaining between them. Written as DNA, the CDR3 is TGTGCCAGCAGGGCGACAGTTTCCTACGAGCAGTACTTC. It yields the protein CASRATVSYEQYF.

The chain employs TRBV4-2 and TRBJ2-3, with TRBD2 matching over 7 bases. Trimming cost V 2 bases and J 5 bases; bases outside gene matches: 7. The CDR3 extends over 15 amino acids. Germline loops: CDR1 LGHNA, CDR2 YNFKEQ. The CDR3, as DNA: TGTGCCAGCAGCCAAAGACTAGCACCGGTAGATACGCAGTATTTT. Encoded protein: CASSQRLAPVDTQYF.

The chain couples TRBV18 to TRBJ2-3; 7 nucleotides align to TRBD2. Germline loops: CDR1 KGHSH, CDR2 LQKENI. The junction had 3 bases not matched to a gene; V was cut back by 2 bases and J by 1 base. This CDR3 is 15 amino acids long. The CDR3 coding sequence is TGTGCCAGCTCACCAGGTGCGGGGGGCACAGATACGCAGTATTTT. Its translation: CASSPGAGGTDTQYF. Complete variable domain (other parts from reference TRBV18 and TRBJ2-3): NAGVMQNPRHLVRRRGQEARLRCSPMKGHSHVYWYRQLPEEGLKFMVYLQKENIIDESGMPKERFSAEFPKEGPSILRIQQVVRGDSAAYFCASSPGAGGTDTQYFGPGTRLTVL.

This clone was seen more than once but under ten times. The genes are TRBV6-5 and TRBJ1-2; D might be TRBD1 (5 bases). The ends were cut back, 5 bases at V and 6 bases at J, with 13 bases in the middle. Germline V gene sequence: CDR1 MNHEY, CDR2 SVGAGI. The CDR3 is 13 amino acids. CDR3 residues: CASSRQTADGYTF. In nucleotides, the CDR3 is TGTGCCAGCAGTCGCCAGACAGCCGATGGCTACACCTTC.

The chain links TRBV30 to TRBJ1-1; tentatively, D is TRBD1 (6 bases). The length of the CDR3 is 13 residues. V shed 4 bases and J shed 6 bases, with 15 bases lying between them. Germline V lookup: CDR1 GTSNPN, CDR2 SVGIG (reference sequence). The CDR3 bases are TGTGCCTGGATGGGGGCTCGGGGGGCTGAAGCTTTCTTT. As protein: CAWMGARGAEAFF.

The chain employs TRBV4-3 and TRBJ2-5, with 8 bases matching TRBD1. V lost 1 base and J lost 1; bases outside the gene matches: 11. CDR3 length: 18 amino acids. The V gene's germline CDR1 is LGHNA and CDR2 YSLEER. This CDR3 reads CASSQVYKGDRGQETQYF. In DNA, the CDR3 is TGCGCCAGCAGCCAAGTTTATAAAGGAGACAGGGGCCAAGAGACCCAGTACTTC.

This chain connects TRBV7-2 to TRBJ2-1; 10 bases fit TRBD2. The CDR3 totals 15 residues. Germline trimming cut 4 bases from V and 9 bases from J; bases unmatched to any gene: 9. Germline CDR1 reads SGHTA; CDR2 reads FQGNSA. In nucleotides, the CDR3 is TGTGCCAGCAGCTCACCGGGACTAGCGACTCGTGAGCAGTTCTTC. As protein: CASSSPGLATREQFF. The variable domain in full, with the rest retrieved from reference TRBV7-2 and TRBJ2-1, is GAGVSQSPSNKVTEKGKDVELRCDPISGHTALYWYRQSLGQGLEFLIYFQGNSAPDKSGLPSDRFSAERTGGSVSTLTIQRTQQEDSAVYLCASSSPGLATREQFFGPGTRLTVL.

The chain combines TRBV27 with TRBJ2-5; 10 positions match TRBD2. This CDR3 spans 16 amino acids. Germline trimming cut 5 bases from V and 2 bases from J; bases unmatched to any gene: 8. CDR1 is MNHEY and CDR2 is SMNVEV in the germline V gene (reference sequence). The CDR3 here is CASSQKRGGHQETQYF. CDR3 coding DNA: TGTGCCAGCAGTCAAAAGCGGGGGGGCCATCAAGAGACCCAGTACTTC.

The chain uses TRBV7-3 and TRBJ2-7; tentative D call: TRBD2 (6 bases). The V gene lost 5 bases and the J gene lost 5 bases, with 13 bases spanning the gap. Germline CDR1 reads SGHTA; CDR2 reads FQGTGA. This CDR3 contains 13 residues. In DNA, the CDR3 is TGTGCCAGCAGCGATATGGGGGGAAACGAGCAGTACTTC. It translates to CASSDMGGNEQYF.

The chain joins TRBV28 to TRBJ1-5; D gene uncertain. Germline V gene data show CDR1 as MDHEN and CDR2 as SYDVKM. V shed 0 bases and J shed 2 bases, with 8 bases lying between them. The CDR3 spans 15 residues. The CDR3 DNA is TGTGCCAGCAGTTTATGGGCTCAGGGCAATCAGCCCCAGCATTTT. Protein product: CASSLWAQGNQPQHF.

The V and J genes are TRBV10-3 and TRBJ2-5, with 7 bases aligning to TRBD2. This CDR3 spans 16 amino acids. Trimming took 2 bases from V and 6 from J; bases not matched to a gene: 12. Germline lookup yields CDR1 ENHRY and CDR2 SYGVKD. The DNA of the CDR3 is TGTGCCATCAGTGAGCAGGGCCGAGCGGGGAGCCAGACCCAGTACTTC. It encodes CAISEQGRAGSQTQYF.

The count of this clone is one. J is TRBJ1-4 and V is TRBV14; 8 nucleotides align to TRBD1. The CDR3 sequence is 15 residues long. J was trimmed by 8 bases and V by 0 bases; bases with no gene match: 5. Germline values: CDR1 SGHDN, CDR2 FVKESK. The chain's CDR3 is CASSQDGQGFEKLFF. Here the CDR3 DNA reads TGTGCCAGCAGCCAAGACGGACAGGGCTTCGAAAAACTGTTTTTT.

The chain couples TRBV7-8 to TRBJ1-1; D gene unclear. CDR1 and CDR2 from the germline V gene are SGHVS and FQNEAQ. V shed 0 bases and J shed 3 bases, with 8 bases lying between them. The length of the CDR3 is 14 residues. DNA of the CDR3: TGTGCCAGCAGCTTAGCGAGCACAGACACTGAAGCTTTCTTT. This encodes CASSLASTDTEAFF.

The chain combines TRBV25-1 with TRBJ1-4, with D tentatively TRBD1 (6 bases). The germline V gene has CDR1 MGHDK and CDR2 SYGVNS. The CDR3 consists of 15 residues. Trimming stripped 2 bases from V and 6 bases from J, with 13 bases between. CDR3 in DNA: TGTGCCAGCAGTGAACCCGCGGGGGCGGATGAAAAACTGTTTTTT. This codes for CASSEPAGADEKLFF. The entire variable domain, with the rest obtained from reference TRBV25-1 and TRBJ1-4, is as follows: EADIYQTPRYLVIGTGKKITLECSQTMGHDKMYWYQQDPGMELHLIHYSYGVNSTEKGDLSSESTVSRIRTEHFPLTLESARPSHTSQYLCASSEPAGADEKLFFGSGTQLSVL.

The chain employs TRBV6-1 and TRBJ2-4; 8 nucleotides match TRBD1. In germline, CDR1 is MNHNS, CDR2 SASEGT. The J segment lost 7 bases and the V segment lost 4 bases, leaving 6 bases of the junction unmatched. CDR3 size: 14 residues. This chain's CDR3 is CASSAQGARNIQYF. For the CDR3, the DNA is TGTGCCAGCAGTGCCCAGGGGGCGCGGAACATTCAGTACTTC.

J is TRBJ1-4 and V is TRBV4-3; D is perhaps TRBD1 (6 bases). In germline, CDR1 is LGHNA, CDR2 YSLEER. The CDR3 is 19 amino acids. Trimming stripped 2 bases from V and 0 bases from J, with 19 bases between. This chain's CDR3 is CASSQPTGSRGATNEKLFF. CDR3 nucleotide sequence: TGCGCCAGCAGCCAACCTACAGGGAGTAGGGGTGCAACTAATGAAAAACTGTTTTTT.

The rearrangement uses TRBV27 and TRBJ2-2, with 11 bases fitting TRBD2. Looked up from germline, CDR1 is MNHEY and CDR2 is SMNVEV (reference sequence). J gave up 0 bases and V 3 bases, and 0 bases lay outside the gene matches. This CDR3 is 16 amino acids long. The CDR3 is CASSLTSGTNTGELFF. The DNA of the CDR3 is TGTGCCAGCAGTTTGACTAGCGGGACGAACACCGGGGAGCTGTTTTTT.

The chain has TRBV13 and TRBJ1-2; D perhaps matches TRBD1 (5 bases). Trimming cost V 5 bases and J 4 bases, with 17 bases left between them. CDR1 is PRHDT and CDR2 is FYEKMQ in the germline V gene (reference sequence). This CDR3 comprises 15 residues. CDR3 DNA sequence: TGTGCCAGCAGCCCCCGAGGAGGGGTTGGCTATGGCTACACCTTC. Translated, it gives CASSPRGGVGYGYTF.

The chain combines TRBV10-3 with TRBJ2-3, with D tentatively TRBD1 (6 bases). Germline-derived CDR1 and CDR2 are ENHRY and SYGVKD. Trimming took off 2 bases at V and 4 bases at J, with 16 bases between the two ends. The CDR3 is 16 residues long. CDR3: CAISETGGPGADTQYF. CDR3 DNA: TGTGCCATCAGTGAGACGGGCGGTCCAGGGGCAGATACGCAGTATTTT.

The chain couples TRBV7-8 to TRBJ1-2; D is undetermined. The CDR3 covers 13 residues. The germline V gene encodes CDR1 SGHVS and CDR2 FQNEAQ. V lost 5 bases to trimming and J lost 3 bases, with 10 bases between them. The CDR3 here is CASSPTRDYGYTF. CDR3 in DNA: TGTGCCAGCAGCCCTACCCGGGACTATGGCTACACCTTC. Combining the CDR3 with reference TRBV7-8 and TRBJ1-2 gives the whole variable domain GAGVSQSPRYKVAKRGQDVALRCDPISGHVSLFWYQQALGQGPEFLTYFQNEAQLDKSGLPSDRFFAERPEGSVSTLKIQRTQQEDSAVYLCASSPTRDYGYTFGSGTRLTVV.

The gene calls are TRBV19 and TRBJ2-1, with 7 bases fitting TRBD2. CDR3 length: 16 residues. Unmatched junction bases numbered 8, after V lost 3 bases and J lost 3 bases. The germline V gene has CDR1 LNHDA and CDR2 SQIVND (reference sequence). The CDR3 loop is CASSIRTGGLYNEQFF. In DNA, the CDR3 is TGTGCCAGTAGTATTCGCACGGGGGGACTCTACAATGAGCAGTTCTTC.

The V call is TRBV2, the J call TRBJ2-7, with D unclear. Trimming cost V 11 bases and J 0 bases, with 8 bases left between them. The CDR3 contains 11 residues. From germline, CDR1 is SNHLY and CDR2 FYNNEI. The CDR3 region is CAAGYSYEQYF. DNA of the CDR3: TGTGCCGCCGGGTACTCCTACGAGCAGTACTTC.

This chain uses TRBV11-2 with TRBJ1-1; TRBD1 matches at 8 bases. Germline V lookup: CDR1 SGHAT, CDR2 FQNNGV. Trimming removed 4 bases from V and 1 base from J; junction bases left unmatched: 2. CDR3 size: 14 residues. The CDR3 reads CASSSDRANTEAFF. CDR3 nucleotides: TGTGCCAGCAGCTCGGACAGGGCGAACACTGAAGCTTTCTTT.